In its sample, the clone carrying this T cell receptor beta chain was seen a few times. The data were taken from a study of T cell changes during pregnancy in multiple sclerosis. The table came from immunoSEQ multiplex PCR; TCRdb's copy has only in-frame clones and leaves some out. The sample includes under 110,000 clones, about nine tenths of them seen just once. With 4 bases clipped from V and 4 bases from J, the junction kept 6 bases outside the gene matches. Looked up from germline, CDR1 is SEHNR and CDR2 is FQNEAQ (reference sequence). This CDR3 has 14 residues. The sequence derives from a female donor with multiple sclerosis, enrolled in a pregnancy study. The starting material was peripheral blood, obtained after pregnancy. V and J are TRBV7-9 and TRBJ1-1, with TRBD1 matching 7 bases. The CDR3 region is CASSSIRGSTEAFF. DNA of the CDR3: TGTGCCAGCAGCTCCATCAGGGGGAGCACTGAAGCTTTCTTT. The full variable domain, with the rest looked up from reference TRBV7-9 and TRBJ1-1, is DTGVSQNPRHKITKRGQNVTFRCDPISEHNRLYWYRQTLGQGPEFLTYFQNEAQLEKSRLLSDRFSAERPKGSFSTLEIQRTEQGDSAMYLCASSSIRGSTEAFFGQGTRLTVV.